The next 3 T cell receptor beta chains were all read from a single sample in a study of low-dose radiotherapy and immunotherapy resistance in tumors. Time point given: after trial treatment. The sample's treatment: LDRT plus nivolumab, ipilimumab, low-dose cyclophosphamide and aspirin (RACIN trial). TRAV and TRBV primers primed cDNA for both TCRalpha and TCRbeta. The PCR that amplified TCRs ran for around 20 cycles, relying on a constant-region primer and a V-primer adapter. TCRdb recomputed calls from the reads with MiXCR, one row per CDR3 protein. The table lists about 58,000 distinct CDR3 sequences, about 25% of them singletons. Sequencing was performed on PBMCs, taken after low-dose radiotherapy plus immunotherapy. These TCRs come from a male donor with prostate cancer.

Many counts were recorded for this clonotype. The rearrangement joins TRBV7-2 to TRBJ2-3, with D unresolved. This CDR3 spans 16 amino acids. V gave up 3 bases and J gave up 3 bases, with 16 bases separating them. In germline, CDR1 is SGHTA, CDR2 FQGNSA. CDR3 amino acids: CASSFIPGSWTDTQYF. Written as DNA, the CDR3 is TGTGCCAGCAGCTTCATACCGGGCTCCTGGACAGATACGCAGTATTTT.

This clonotype was observed a handful of times. V usage is TRBV5-1 and J usage is TRBJ1-4; D possibly corresponds to TRBD1 (5 bases). The CDR3 consists of 15 residues. Germline-derived CDR1 and CDR2 are SGHRS and YFSETQ. V was cut by 3 bases and J by 2 bases, with 11 bases left in between. CDR3 coding DNA: TGCGCCAGCAGCTCACAGCAGGGTACTAATGAAAAACTGTTTTTT. Protein sequence: CASSSQQGTNEKLFF. Full variable domain (remainder filled in from reference TRBV5-1 and TRBJ1-4): KAGVTQTPRYLIKTRGQQVTLSCSPISGHRSVSWYQQTPGQGLQFLFEYFSETQRNKGNFPGRFSGRQFSNSRSEMNVSTLELGDSALYLCASSSQQGTNEKLFFGSGTQLSVL.

This clonotype was found many times. The chain couples TRBV6-1 to TRBJ1-2; a possible D gene is TRBD1 (6 bases). Germline V gene data show CDR1 as MNHNS and CDR2 as SASEGT. The CDR3 is 14 amino acids. Trimming cost V 2 bases and J 8 bases, with 15 bases left between them. CDR3 in amino acids: CASSELRGRLGYTF. CDR3 sequence (DNA): TGTGCCAGCAGTGAACTGCGGGGGCGTCTAGGCTACACCTTC.